What follows are 10 T cell receptor beta chains derived from one specimen sequenced in a study of T cell repertoires in cytomegalovirus infection (dated by TCRdb to the late 2010s). The reads were generated on an Illumina HiSeq 1500. The public reads were reanalyzed by TCRdb: fastp trimming at Q25, MiXCR alignment, in-frame beta chains only. All rows with the same CDR3 protein become a single entry with the most common DNA and genes. In this sample the table shows 200,000 to 300,000 distinct CDR3 sequences, around 6.2% of which occur a single time. Under 7.5% of the sample lies in the top ten. Sample: PBMCs. The receptors shown here come from a human donor in good health (CMV status not recorded). Some clones in this sample may be carry-over from other donors' samples.

The sample holds many counts of this clonotype. The chain carries TRBV7-2 and TRBJ1-4; TRBD1 is a possible D gene (6 bases). Trimming removed 3 bases at V and 8 bases at J, with 13 bases between. CDR1 and CDR2 from the germline V gene are SGHTA and FQGNSA. The CDR3 contains 14 residues. CDR3 residues: CASSLGAAGEKLFF. Written as DNA, the CDR3 is TGTGCCAGCAGCTTGGGGGCAGCAGGGGAAAAACTGTTTTTT.

This clonotype was seen repeatedly, ten times or more. This chain uses TRBV24-1 with TRBJ1-2; no definite D call. Germline V gene sequence: CDR1 KGHDR, CDR2 SFDVKD. The CDR3 totals 13 residues. V was trimmed by 4 bases and J by 5 bases, leaving 10 bases between them. The CDR3: CATSEGSSYGYTF. DNA of the CDR3: TGTGCCACCAGTGAAGGAAGCTCTTATGGCTACACCTTC.

This clonotype appeared many times. The chain couples TRBV20-1 to TRBJ2-3, with 10 bases matching TRBD2. Trimming at V came to 0 bases and at J to 8 bases, leaving 5 bases not matched to a gene. Germline V gene data show CDR1 as DFQATT and CDR2 as SNEGSKA (reference sequence). This CDR3 is built from 14 residues. The CDR3 protein is CSAREAGGQPTQYF. The DNA of the CDR3 is TGCAGTGCTAGAGAAGCGGGGGGGCAGCCTACGCAGTATTTT.

This clonotype occurred many times. The chain couples TRBV20-1 to TRBJ2-7; no clear D gene. V lost 3 bases to trimming and J lost 1 base, with 7 bases between them. This CDR3 spans 12 amino acids. Germline V gene data show CDR1 as DFQATT and CDR2 as SNEGSKA (reference sequence). CDR3 region: CSASEQSYEQYF. The CDR3 DNA sequence: TGCAGTGCTAGCGAACAGTCCTACGAGCAGTACTTC.

This clonotype was counted many times. V usage is TRBV4-1 and J usage is TRBJ1-2, with D perhaps TRBD1 (5 bases). Deletions cut 4 bases from V and 4 bases from J, with 19 bases between. This CDR3 comprises 16 residues. Germline loops: CDR1 MGHRA, CDR2 YSYEKL. The CDR3 nucleotides are TGCGCCAGCAGCCCGATGCAGGGAGAGACACCCTATGGCTACACCTTC. As protein: CASSPMQGETPYGYTF.

Many counts were recorded for this clonotype. V and J are TRBV7-2 and TRBJ2-2, with a possible D match to TRBD2 (5 bases). CDR1 SGHTA and CDR2 FQGNSA come from the germline V gene. This CDR3 region has 16 residues. The V and J ends lost 0 bases and 2 bases respectively, with 10 bases between them. The CDR3 here is CASSLAGGHNTGELFF. The DNA of the CDR3 is TGTGCCAGCAGCTTAGCTGGAGGCCATAACACCGGGGAGCTGTTTTTT.

This clonotype came up a few times. The chain joins TRBV5-1 to TRBJ2-5; 10 nucleotides align to TRBD2. The CDR3 totals 15 residues. Germline CDR1 SGHRS, CDR2 YFSETQ. J lost 3 bases, V lost 2 bases, and 4 bases had no gene match. CDR3 DNA: TGCGCCAGCAGCTTCGGGACTAGCGTTAAAGAGACCCAGTACTTC. This translates into CASSFGTSVKETQYF.

This clonotype was detected a few times. This CDR3 reads CSAFLVTQETQYF. The CDR3 DNA follows: TGCAGTGCCTTTTTAGTCACACAAGAGACCCAGTACTTC. The gene calls are TRBV20-1 and TRBJ2-5, with no clear D. The CDR3 runs 13 residues. In germline, CDR1 is DFQATT, CDR2 SNEGSKA (reference sequence). V lost 6 bases and J 2 bases, leaving 13 bases between the germline ends.

There are many counts of this clonotype. V usage is TRBV7-2 and J usage is TRBJ2-4, with 10 bases matching TRBD2. This CDR3 spans 16 amino acids. Germline V CDR1 and CDR2: SGHTA, FQGNSA. The V segment lost 5 bases and the J segment 5 bases; nucleotides outside the gene matches: 9. The CDR3 loop reads CASSDRSGGAQNIQYF. DNA of the CDR3: TGTGCCAGCAGCGATCGAAGCGGGGGGGCCCAAAACATTCAGTACTTC.

This clonotype was seen ten or more times. J is TRBJ2-3 and V is TRBV29-1, with 7 nucleotides matching TRBD1. The ends lost 6 bases at V and 2 bases at J; junction bases unmatched: 8. Germline-derived CDR1 and CDR2 are SQVTM and ANQGSEA. The CDR3 consists of 14 residues. CDR3 sequence (DNA): TGCAGCGTGAAGACAGGGCTAGTCACAGATACGCAGTATTTT. As protein: CSVKTGLVTDTQYF.